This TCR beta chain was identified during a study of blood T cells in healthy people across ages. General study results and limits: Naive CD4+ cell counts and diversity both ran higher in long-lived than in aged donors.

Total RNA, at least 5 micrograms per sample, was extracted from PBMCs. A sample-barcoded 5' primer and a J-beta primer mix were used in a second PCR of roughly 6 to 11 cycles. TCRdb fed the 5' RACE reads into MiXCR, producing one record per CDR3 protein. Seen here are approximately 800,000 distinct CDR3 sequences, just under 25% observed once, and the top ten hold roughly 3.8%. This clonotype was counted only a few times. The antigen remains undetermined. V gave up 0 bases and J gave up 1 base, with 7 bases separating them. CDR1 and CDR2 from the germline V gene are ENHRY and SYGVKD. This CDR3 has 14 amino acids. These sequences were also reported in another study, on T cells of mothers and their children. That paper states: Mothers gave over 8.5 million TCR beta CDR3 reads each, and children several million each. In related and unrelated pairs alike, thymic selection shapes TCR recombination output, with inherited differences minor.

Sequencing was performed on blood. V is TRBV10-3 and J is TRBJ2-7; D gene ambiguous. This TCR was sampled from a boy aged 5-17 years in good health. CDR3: CAISESGPSYEQYF. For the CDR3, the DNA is TGTGCCATCAGTGAGTCTGGACCGTCCTACGAGCAGTACTTC.